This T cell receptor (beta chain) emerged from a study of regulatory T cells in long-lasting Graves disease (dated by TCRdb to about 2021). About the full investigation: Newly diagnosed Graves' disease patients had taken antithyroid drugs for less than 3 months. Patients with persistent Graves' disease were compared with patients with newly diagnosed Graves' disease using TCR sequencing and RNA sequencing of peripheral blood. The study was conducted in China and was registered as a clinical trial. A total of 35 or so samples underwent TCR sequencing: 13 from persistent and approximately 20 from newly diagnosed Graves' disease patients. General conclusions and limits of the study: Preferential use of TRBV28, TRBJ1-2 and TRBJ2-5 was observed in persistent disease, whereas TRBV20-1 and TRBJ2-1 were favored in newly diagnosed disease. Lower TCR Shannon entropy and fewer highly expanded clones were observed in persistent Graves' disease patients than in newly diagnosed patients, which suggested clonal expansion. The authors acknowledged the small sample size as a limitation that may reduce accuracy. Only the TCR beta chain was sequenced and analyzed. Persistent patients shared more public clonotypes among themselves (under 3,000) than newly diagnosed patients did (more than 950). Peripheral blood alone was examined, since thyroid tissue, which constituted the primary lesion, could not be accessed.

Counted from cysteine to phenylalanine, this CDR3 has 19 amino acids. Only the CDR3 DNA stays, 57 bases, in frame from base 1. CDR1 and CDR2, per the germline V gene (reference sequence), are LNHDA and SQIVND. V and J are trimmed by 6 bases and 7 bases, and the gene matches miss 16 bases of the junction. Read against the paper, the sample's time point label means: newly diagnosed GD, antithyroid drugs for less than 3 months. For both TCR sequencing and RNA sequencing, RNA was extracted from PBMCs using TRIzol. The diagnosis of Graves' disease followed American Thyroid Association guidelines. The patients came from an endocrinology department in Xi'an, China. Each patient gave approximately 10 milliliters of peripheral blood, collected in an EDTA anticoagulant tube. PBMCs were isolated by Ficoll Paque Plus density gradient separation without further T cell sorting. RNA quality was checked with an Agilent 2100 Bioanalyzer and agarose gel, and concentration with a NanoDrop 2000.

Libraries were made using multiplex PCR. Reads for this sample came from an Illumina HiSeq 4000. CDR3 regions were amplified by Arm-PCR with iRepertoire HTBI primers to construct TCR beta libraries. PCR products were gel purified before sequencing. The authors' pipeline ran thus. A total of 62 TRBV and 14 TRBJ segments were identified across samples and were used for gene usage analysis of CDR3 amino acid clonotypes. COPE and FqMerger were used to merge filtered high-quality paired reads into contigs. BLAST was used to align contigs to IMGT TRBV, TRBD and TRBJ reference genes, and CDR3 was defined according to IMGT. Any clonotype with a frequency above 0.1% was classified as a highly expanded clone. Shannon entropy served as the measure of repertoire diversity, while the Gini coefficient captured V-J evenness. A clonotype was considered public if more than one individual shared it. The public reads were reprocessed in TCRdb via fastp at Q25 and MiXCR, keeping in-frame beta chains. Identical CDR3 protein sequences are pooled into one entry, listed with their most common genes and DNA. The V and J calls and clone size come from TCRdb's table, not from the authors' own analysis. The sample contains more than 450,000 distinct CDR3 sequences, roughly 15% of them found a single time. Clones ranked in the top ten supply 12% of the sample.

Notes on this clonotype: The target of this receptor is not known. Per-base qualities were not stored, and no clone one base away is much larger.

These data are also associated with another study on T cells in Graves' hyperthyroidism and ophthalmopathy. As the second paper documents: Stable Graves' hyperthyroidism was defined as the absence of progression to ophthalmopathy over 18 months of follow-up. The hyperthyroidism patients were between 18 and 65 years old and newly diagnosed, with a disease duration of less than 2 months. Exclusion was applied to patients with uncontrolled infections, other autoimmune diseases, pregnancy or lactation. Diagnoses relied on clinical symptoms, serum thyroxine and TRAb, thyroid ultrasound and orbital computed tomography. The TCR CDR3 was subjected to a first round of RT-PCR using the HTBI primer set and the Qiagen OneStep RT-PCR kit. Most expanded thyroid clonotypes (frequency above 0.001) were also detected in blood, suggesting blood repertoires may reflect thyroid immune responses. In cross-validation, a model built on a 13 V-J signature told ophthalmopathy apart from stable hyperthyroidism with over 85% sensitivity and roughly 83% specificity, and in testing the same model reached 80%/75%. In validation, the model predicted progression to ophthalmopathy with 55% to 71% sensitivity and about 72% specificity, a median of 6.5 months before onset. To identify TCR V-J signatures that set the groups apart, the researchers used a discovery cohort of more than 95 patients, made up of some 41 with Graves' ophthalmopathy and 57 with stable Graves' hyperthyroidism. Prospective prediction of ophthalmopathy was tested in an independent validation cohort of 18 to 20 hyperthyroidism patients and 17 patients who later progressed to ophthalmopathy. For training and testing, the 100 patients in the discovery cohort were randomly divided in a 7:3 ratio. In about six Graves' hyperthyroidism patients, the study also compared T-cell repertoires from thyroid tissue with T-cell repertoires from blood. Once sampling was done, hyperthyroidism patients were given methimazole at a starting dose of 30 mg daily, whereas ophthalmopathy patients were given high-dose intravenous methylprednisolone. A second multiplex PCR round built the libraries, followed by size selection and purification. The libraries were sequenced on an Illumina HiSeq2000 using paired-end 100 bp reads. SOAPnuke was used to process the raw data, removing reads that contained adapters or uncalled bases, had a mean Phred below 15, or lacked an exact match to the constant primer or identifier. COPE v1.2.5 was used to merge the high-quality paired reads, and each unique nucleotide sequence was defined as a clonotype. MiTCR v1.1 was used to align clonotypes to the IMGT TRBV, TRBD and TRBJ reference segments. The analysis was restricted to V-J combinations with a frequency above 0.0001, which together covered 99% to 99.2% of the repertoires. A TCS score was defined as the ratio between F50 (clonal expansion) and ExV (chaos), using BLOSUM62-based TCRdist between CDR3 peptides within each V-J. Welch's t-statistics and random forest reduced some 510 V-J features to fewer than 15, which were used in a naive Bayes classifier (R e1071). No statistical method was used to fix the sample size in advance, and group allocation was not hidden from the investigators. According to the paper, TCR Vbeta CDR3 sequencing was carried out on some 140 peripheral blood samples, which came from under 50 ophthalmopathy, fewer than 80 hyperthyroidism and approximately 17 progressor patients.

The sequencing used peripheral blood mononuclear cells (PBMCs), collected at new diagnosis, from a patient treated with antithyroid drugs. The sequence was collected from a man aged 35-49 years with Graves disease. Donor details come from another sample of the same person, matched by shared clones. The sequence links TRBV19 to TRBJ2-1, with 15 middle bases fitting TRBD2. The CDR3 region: CASSPLFWTSGRAGNEQFF. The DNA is TGTGCCAGTAGCCCTTTGTTTTGGACTAGCGGGAGGGCCGGAAATGAGCAGTTCTTC.